This T cell receptor (beta chain) was captured by sequencing in a study of cytomegalovirus exposure and HLA in healthy donors. Healthy people donating bone marrow made up the donors. With 60 Vbeta and 13 Jbeta primers, the PCR was carried out. Using immunoSEQ multiplex PCR, the repertoire was profiled, and TCRdb retains in-frame clones only, with some absent. The sample has 50,000 to 65,000 clones, 82% seen once. Study findings and constraints: TCR beta sequences reportedly predicted the HLA-A and HLA-B alleles of most subjects accurately. V- and J-gene trimming of TCR beta was linked (in a later analysis) to a missense DCLRE1C variant. Per a prior analysis, the majority of TCR beta V segments were productive roughly 90% or roughly 30% of the time.

As for this clone: What it recognizes is unknown.

Germline lookup yields CDR1 SGHNT and CDR2 YENEEA. The CDR3 has 14 residues. The ends were cut back, 0 bases at V and 6 bases at J, with 9 bases in the middle. The material sequenced was PBMCs. This receptor was taken from a young woman in good health and CMV-seronegative. J is TRBJ2-1 and V is TRBV11-3; D call uncertain. The CDR3 DNA is TGTGCCAGCAGCTTAGAGGCTAGTATCAATGAGCAGTTCTTC. Encoded protein: CASSLEASINEQFF. Looking up the rest from reference TRBV11-3 and TRBJ2-1 gives the full variable domain: EAGVVQSPRYKIIEKKQPVAFWCNPISGHNTLYWYLQNLGQGPELLIRYENEEAVDDSQLPKDRFSAERLKGVDSTLKIQPAELGDSAVYLCASSLEASINEQFFGPGTRLTVL.